This T cell receptor (beta chain) was captured in a study of T cell repertoires in cytomegalovirus infection. Study details: Shared public TCR beta signatures pointed to both CMV infection and a matching HLA type.

This clonotype has only one observation. Its antigen is unidentified. General study results and limits: Of the TCR beta families, the public ones yielded a cumulative frequency that identified carriers of CMV plus the relevant HLA. Dominant in the ex vivo response were TCR beta clonotypes restricted by HLA-C and specific for CMV.

TCRdb itself ran the reads through MiXCR, one entry per CDR3 protein. Among hundreds of thousands of distinct CDR3 sequences, around a third were seen once, and the ten largest hold 9.5% to 15%. Sequencing used cultured CD8+ T cells from PBMCs, obtained from culture after CMV antigen stimulation. The clonotype originates from a human donor in good health (CMV status not recorded). Some clones in this sample may be carry-over from other donors' samples.

CDR3 sequence (DNA): TGCAGCTTGAGGGGGGTAAGAGAAGGGGGGAACACTGAAGCTTTCTTT. Translating it yields CSLRGVREGGNTEAFF. The chain links TRBV29-1 to TRBJ1-1; TRBD1 is a possible D gene (6 bases). CDR3 length equals 16 residues. The germline V gene has CDR1 SQVTM and CDR2 ANQGSEA. Between the trimmed V and J ends, which lost 8 bases and 1 base, there was a span of 23 bases.